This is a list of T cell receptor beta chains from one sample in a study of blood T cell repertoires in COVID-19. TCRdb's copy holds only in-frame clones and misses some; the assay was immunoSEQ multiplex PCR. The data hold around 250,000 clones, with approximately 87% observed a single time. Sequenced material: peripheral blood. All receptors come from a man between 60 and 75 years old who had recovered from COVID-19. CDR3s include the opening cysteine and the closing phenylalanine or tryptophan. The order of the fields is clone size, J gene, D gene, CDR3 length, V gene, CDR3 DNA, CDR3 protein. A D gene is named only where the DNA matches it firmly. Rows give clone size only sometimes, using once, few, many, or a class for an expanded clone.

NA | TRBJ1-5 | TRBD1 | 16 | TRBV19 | TGTGCCAGTAGTATAGATCATGGACAGGGATTTCAGCCCCAGCATTTT | CASSIDHGQGFQPQHF
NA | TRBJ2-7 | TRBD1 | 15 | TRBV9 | TGTGCCAGCAGCGTAGCGGGACAGGGCCTTTACGAGCAGTACTTC | CASSVAGQGLYEQYF
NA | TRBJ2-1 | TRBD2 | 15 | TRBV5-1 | TGCGCCAGCCAAGCGGGAGGGCCCTCCAACAATGAGCAGTTCTTC | CASQAGGPSNNEQFF
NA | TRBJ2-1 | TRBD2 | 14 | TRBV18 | TGTGCCAGCTCACCTGGACTAGCATACAATGAGCAGTTCTTC | CASSPGLAYNEQFF
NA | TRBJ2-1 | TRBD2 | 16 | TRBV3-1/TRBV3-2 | TGTGCCAGCAGCCAAGAGTCAGCGGGAGTTCTTAGTGAGCAGTTCTTC | CASSQESAGVLSEQFF
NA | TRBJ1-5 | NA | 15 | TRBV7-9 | TGTGCCAGCAGCTTAGCGGCCGGGGGCAATCAGCCCCAGCATTTT | CASSLAAGGNQPQHF
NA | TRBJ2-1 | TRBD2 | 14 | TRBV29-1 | TGCAGCGTTGGGAGGGGACTAGCGAACAATGAGCAGTTCTTC | CSVGRGLANNEQFF
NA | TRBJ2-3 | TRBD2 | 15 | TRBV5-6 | TGTGCCAGCAGCGCAGCCGGCACTAGCGGGGGGACGCAGTATTTT | CASSAAGTSGGTQYF
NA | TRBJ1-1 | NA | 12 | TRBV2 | TGTGCCAGCAGTGAATCCTACACTGAAGCTTTCTTT | CASSESYTEAFF
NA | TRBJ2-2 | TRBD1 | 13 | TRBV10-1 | TGCGCCAGCAGGGACAGGGACACCGGGGAGCTGTTTTTT | CASRDRDTGELFF
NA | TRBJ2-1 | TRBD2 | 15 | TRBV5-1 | TGCGCCAGCACCGAACTAGCGGCAGCCTACAATGAGCAGTTCTTC | CASTELAAAYNEQFF
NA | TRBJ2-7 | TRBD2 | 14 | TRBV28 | TGTGCCAGCCGCAAGCGGGACCGCTCCTACGAGCAGTACTTC | CASRKRDRSYEQYF
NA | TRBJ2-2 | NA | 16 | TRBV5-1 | TGCGCCAGCAGCTTGCTTACGACCGGGGACACCGGGGAGCTGTTTTTT | CASSLLTTGDTGELFF
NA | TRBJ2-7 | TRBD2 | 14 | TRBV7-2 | TGTGCCAGCAGCGCGGGACTAGCGGGATACGAGCAGTACTTC | CASSAGLAGYEQYF
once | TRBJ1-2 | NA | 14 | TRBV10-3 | TGTGCCATCGGGGGGTCGGGAGCTAACTATGGCTACACCTTC | CAIGGSGANYGYTF
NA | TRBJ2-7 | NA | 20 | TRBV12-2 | TGTGCAAGTCGAGAAGGGGGGCGGACTAGCGGGGGGCCCCGCGTCTACGAGCAGTACTTC | CASREGGRTSGGPRVYEQYF
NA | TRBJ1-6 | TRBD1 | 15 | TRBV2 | TGTGCCAGCAGTGAACGAAAACAGGGGGTTCCACCCCTCCACTTT | CASSERKQGVPPLHF
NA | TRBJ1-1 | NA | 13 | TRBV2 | TGTGCCAGCAGTCCCCGACTCTTAGCTGAAGCTTTCTTT | CASSPRLLAEAFF
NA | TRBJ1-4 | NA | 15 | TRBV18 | TGTGCCAGCTCTCAGGGATCTGGAACTAATGAAAAACTGTTTTTT | CASSQGSGTNEKLFF
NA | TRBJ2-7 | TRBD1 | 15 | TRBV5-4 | TGTGCCAGCAGCCGGGACAGGGGGGCGCCCTACGAGCAGTACTTC | CASSRDRGAPYEQYF
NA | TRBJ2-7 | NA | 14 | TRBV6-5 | TGTGCCAGCAGTTGGGTACAGGTGACCTACGAGCAGTACTTC | CASSWVQVTYEQYF
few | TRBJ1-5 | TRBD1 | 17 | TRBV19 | TGTGCCAGTAGTGGGCAGCGCCCGACAGGGAACAATCAGCCCCAGCATTTT | CASSGQRPTGNNQPQHF
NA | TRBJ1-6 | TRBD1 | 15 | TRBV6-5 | TGTGCCAGCAGTTTCGCCGGGACAGGGTATTCACCCCTCCACTTT | CASSFAGTGYSPLHF
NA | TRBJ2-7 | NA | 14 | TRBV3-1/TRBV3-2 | TGTGCCAGCAGCCTTCGGGTAGCTTCCTACGAGCAGTACTTC | CASSLRVASYEQYF
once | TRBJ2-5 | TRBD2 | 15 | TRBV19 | TGTGCCAGTAGTACCACCGGACTAGCTGAAGAGACCCAGTACTTC | CASSTTGLAEETQYF
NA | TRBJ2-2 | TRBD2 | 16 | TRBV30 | TGTGCCTGGAGTCCGACTAGCGGGAGGGAGCACCGGGGAGCTGTTTTT | CAWSPTSGREHRGAVF
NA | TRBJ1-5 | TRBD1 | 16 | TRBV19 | TGTGCCAGTAGTGGCGACAGGGGGAATAGCAATCAGCCCCAGCATTTT | CASSGDRGNSNQPQHF
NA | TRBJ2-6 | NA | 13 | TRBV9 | TGTGCCAGCAGCGTTCCGGGGGCCAACGTCCTGACTTTC | CASSVPGANVLTF
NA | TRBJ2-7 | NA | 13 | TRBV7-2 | TGTGCCAGCAGCTTAGGTAGGGCGGGGGAGCAGTACTTC | CASSLGRAGEQYF
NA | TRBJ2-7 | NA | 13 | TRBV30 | TGTGCCTGGGGAGGGACAGTCGACTACGAGCAGTACTTC | CAWGGTVDYEQYF
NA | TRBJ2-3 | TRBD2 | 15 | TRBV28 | TGTGCCAGCAGTTTCGGCGGGGGGGGTACAGATACGCAGTATTTT | CASSFGGGGTDTQYF
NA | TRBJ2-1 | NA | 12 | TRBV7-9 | TGTGCCAGCAGTTCTGAAGCGGGCCCGCTGTTCTTC | CASSSEAGPLFF
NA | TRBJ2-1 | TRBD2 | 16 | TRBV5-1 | TGCGCCAGCAGCTCCGGACTAGCGGGGATTAACAATGAGCAGTTCTTC | CASSSGLAGINNEQFF
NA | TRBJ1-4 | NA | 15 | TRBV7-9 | TGTGCCAGCAGCTTATGGCAGGGTGACCAGGAAAAACTGTTTTTT | CASSLWQGDQEKLFF
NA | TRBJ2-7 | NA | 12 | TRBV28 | TGTGCCAGCAGGCTCAATCAGCGGGAGCAGTACTTC | CASRLNQREQYF
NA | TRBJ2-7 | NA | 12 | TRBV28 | TGTGCCAGCAGTTTCCGCTCCTACGAGCAGTACTTC | CASSFRSYEQYF
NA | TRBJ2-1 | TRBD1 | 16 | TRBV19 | TGTGCCAGTAGTATGGTACAGGGGGCTAATTACAATGAGCAGTTCTTC | CASSMVQGANYNEQFF
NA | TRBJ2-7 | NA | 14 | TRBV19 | TGTGCCAGTAGTACGACAGGCGAAACCTACGAGCAGTACTTC | CASSTTGETYEQYF
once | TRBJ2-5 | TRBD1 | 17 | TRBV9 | TGTGCCAGCAGCGTCGAATGGGGACAGGGGACCCCAGAGACCCAGTACTTC | CASSVEWGQGTPETQYF
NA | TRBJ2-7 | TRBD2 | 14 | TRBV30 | TGTGCCTGGAGTCCCCAAGCCGGACTAGACGAGCAGTACTTC | CAWSPQAGLDEQYF
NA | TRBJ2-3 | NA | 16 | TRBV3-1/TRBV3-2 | TGTGCCAGCAGCCAAGGTAGAAGAGCTAGCACAGATACGCAGTATTTT | CASSQGRRASTDTQYF
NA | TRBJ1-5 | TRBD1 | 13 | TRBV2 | TGTGCCAGCGCGGACAGGGGAGGTCAGCCCCAGCATTTT | CASADRGGQPQHF
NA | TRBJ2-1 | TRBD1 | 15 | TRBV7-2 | TGTGCCAGCACCCGCGACAGGGGCTCCTACAATGAGCAGTTCTTC | CASTRDRGSYNEQFF
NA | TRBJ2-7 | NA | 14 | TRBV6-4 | TGTGCCAGCAGTGAAACTGGCCTGGGGCCCGAGCAGTACTTC | CASSETGLGPEQYF
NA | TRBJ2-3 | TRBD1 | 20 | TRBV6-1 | TGTGCCAGCAGTGAAGGGGACAGGGGGCGATCCCCGTTTATCACAGATACGCAGTATTTT | CASSEGDRGRSPFITDTQYF
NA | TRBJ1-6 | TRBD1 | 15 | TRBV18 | TGTGCCAGCTCCGGGACAGTTGGGCCTAATTCACCCCTCCACTTT | CASSGTVGPNSPLHF
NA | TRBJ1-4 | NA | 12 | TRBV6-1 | TGTGCCAGCAGTGACCTCAGGGAAAAACTGTTTTTT | CASSDLREKLFF
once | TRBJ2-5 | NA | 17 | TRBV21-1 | TGTGCCAGCAGCAAAGTAAGCCGGCTCGAAGGCCTAGGGACCCAGTACTTC | CASSKVSRLEGLGTQYF
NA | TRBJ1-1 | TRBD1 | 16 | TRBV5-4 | TGTGCCAGCAGCTTTTCCCGGACAGGCTGGAACACTGAAGCTTTCTTT | CASSFSRTGWNTEAFF
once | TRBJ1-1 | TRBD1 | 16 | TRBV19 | TGTGCCAGTAGGAAAGCCCAGGGACAGCTAAACACTGAAGCTTTCTTT | CASRKAQGQLNTEAFF
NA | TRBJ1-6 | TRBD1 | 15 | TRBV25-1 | TGTGCCAGCAGTGAATCGGGACAGTATAATTCACCCCTCCACTTT | CASSESGQYNSPLHF
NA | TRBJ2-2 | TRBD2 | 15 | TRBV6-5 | TGTGCCAGCAGTAGACTAGCGGCCCACACCGGGGAGCTGTTTTTT | CASSRLAAHTGELFF
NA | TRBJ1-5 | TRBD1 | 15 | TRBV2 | TGTGCCAGCAGTCGATCCCAGGGGGGCAATCAGCCCCAGCATTTT | CASSRSQGGNQPQHF
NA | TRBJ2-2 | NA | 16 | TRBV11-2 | TGTGCCAGCAGCTCCGGACTATCCCCGAACACCGGGGAGCTGTTTTTT | CASSSGLSPNTGELFF
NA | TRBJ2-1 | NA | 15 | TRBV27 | TGTGCCAGCAGTTTTCGAGCGGGCCCGTACAATGAGCAGTTCTTC | CASSFRAGPYNEQFF